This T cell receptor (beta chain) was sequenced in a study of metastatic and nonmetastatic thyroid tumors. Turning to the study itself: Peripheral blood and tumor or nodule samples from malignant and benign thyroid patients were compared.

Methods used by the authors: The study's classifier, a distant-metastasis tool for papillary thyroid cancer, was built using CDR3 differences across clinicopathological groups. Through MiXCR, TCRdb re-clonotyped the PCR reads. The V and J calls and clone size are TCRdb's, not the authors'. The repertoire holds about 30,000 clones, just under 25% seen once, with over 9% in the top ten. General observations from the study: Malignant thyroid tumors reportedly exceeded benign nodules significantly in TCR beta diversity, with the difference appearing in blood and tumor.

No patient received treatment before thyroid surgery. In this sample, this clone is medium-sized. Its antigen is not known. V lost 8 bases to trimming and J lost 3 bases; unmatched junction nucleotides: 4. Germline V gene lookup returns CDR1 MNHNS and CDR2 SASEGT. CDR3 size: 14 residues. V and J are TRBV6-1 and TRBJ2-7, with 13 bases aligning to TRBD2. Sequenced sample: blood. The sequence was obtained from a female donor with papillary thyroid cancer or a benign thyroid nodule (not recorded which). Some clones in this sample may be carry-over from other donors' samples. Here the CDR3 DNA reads TGTGCCAGCTTTGGACTAGCGGGAGTCTACGAGCAGTACTTC. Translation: CASFGLAGVYEQYF.